These 18 T cell receptor beta chains share one sample of origin, sequenced in a study of siplizumab effects on memory and regulatory T cells. Profiled with immunoSEQ multiplex PCR; TCRdb holds only in-frame clones, not every one. The sample holds just over 60,000 clones; roughly 85% are singletons and the top ten take about 0.42%. Specimen: memory CD4+ T cells sorted from blood. The receptor set was obtained from a human donor in good health.

There are a few counts of this clone. The chain joins TRBV2 to TRBJ2-2, with 12 nucleotides matching TRBD2. Germline CDR1 is SNHLY and CDR2 is FYNNEI. This CDR3 comprises 15 residues. J lost 6 bases, V lost 6 bases, and 5 bases had no gene match. DNA of the CDR3: TGTGCCAGCAGGAGGACTAGCGGGGAGGCCGGGGAGCTGTTTTTT. It is translated as CASRRTSGEAGELFF.

The chain recombines TRBV14 with TRBJ2-7, with D possibly TRBD2 on 5 matching bases. Germline V gene sequence: CDR1 SGHDN, CDR2 FVKESK. The V end lost 1 base, the J end lost 4 bases, and 11 bases lay between the germline ends. The CDR3 sequence is 14 residues long. CDR3 sequence reads: CASSQGLFPYEQYF. CDR3 sequence (DNA): TGTGCCAGCAGCCAAGGACTATTCCCATACGAGCAGTACTTC.

The chain links TRBV28 to TRBJ1-6; possible D gene TRBD1, 6 bases. Trimming removed 6 bases from V and 5 bases from J, with 14 bases in between. CDR3 length: 15 residues. Germline lookup yields CDR1 MDHEN and CDR2 SYDVKM. DNA of the CDR3: TGTGCCAGCAGGAGACAGGCGGCTGATAATTCACCCCTCCACTTT. It translates to CASRRQAADNSPLHF.

This chain links TRBV18 with TRBJ2-7; weak D call: TRBD1 (5 bases). Trimming took 3 bases from V and 6 from J, leaving 12 bases between them. The CDR3 loop spans 13 amino acids. Germline CDR1 and CDR2: KGHSH and LQKENI. This CDR3 reads CASSPARVGEQYF. The CDR3 region has the DNA TGTGCCAGCTCACCGGCCAGGGTGGGCGAGCAGTACTTC.

The chain links TRBV6-1 to TRBJ2-3; D not certain. V lost 3 bases, J lost 4 bases, and 14 bases lay in between. CDR3 length: 15 residues. From germline, CDR1 is MNHNS and CDR2 SASEGT. In DNA, the CDR3 is TGTGCCAGCAGTGAGCGGCTTGGGGTCCCAGATACGCAGTATTTT. Its translation: CASSERLGVPDTQYF.

Of note for this clone: A junction end diverges from the germline sequence, so it may reflect a read error. Other DNA sequences within the sample encode an identical CDR3. The chain uses TRBV30 and TRBJ1-6; D perhaps matches TRBD1 (6 bases). The length of the CDR3 is 14 residues. Germline CDR1 and CDR2: GTSNPN and SVGIG (reference sequence). The CDR3 spells CAWSRGRKDSPLHF. CDR3 bases: TGTGCTTGGAGCCGGGGGCGTAAAGACTCACCCCTCCACTTT.

The table lists this clone with a few counts. CDR3 region: CASSLPGGRGYGYTF. CDR3 bases: TGTGCCAGCAGCTTACCAGGGGGCCGGGGCTATGGCTACACCTTC. V is TRBV11-2 and J is TRBJ1-2; 8 positions agree with TRBD1. Per germline, CDR1 SGHAT and CDR2 FQNNGV. The CDR3 covers 15 residues. Losses at the gene ends were 2 bases for V and 4 bases for J; bases not matched to a gene: 6.

CDR3 coding DNA: TGTGCCAGCAGCCGTACCGGGACACGGGGAGAAAAACTGTTTTTT. Its protein product is CASSRTGTRGEKLFF. The chain links TRBV5-4 to TRBJ1-4, with D tentatively TRBD1 (6 bases). V lost 4 bases, J lost 8 bases, and 18 bases lay in between. The CDR3 runs to 15 residues. Germline CDR1 reads SGHNT; CDR2 reads YYREEE (reference sequence).

The chain employs TRBV28 and TRBJ1-1; D gene ambiguous. The CDR3 is 11 amino acids. Trimming shortened V by 5 bases and J by 4 bases, and 5 bases separated the two germline ends. CDR1 and CDR2 from the germline V gene are MDHEN and SYDVKM. DNA for the CDR3: TGTGCCAGCAGTAGAGGCACTGAAGCTTTCTTT. Protein: CASSRGTEAFF.

This clone has just one count. The gene calls are TRBV4-1 and TRBJ2-5; maybe TRBD1 (5 bases). The ends were cut back, 2 bases at V and 1 base at J, with 5 bases in the middle. Per the germline V gene, CDR1 is MGHRA and CDR2 is YSYEKL. The CDR3 is made up of 13 amino acids. The CDR3 nucleotides read TGCGCCAGCAGCCAACAGGGCCAAGAGACCCAGTACTTC. Protein product: CASSQQGQETQYF.

For the CDR3, the DNA is TGTGCCAGCAGCTCCTCAGCGGGCCCCCGCTACGAGCAGTACTTC. This codes for CASSSSAGPRYEQYF. This rearrangement joins TRBV7-2 to TRBJ2-7; weak D call: TRBD2 (6 bases). This CDR3 is 15 amino acids long. Trimming took off 4 bases at V and 3 bases at J, with 16 bases between the two ends. Germline CDR1 is SGHTA and CDR2 is FQGNSA. The whole variable domain, remainder taken from reference TRBV7-2 and TRBJ2-7, is GAGVSQSPSNKVTEKGKDVELRCDPISGHTALYWYRQSLGQGLEFLIYFQGNSAPDKSGLPSDRFSAERTGGSVSTLTIQRTQQEDSAVYLCASSSSAGPRYEQYFGPGTRLTVT.

V is TRBV29-1 and J is TRBJ1-6; TRBD1 matches 8 bases. The length of the CDR3 is 13 residues. Germline V CDR1 and CDR2: SQVTM, ANQGSEA. J was trimmed by 4 bases and V by 6 bases; bases with no gene match: 2. Written as DNA, the CDR3 is TGCAGCGTCGGGACAGGTTATAATTCACCCCTCCACTTT. It encodes CSVGTGYNSPLHF.

CDR3 protein: CASSLTGERVEAFF. The DNA for the CDR3 is TGTGCCAGCAGTTTGACAGGGGAAAGGGTTGAAGCTTTCTTT. The chain employs TRBV6-6 and TRBJ1-1, with 8 bases lining up with TRBD1. The V and J ends lost 4 bases and 7 bases, in that order; junction bases with no gene match: 8. The CDR3 consists of 14 residues. Germline-derived CDR1 and CDR2 are MNHNY and SVGAGI (reference sequence).

CDR3 sequence (DNA): TGTGCCAGCAGCCAAGGAGGGGCGGGGGCCTACAATGAGCAGTTCTTC. Translating gives CASSQGGAGAYNEQFF. The chain links TRBV4-2 to TRBJ2-1, with TRBD2 matching 7 bases. The germline V gene has CDR1 LGHNA and CDR2 YNFKEQ. With 1 base clipped from V and 2 bases from J, the junction kept 5 bases outside the gene matches. CDR3 length equals 16 residues.

The V gene is TRBV29-1, the J gene TRBJ2-7; D ambiguous. The germline gives CDR1 SQVTM, CDR2 ANQGSEA. CDR3 length: 11 residues. V was trimmed by 2 bases and J by 7 bases, leaving 9 bases between them. The CDR3 sequence is CSVETGWEQYF. The CDR3 DNA sequence: TGCAGCGTTGAAACGGGTTGGGAGCAGTACTTC.

This chain joins TRBV10-3 and TRBJ2-5, with 10 bases lining up with TRBD2. The CDR3 has 17 residues. In germline, CDR1 is ENHRY, CDR2 SYGVKD. V was clipped by 0 bases and J by 2 bases; unmatched bases: 6. The CDR3 reads CAISESVAGGRQETQYF. CDR3 nucleotides: TGTGCCATCAGTGAGTCTGTAGCGGGGGGCCGACAAGAGACCCAGTACTTC.

CDR3 sequence (DNA): TGTGCCAGTAGGTCGACAGGGCGGGGGAACTATGGCTACACCTTC. Its translation is CASRSTGRGNYGYTF. V and J are TRBV19 and TRBJ1-2, with 7 bases that match TRBD1. Per the germline V gene, CDR1 is LNHDA and CDR2 is SQIVND (reference sequence). CDR3 size: 15 residues. The V and J ends lost 6 bases and 2 bases, in that order; junction bases with no gene match: 9.

The sample holds a few counts of this clone. This sequence joins TRBV7-9 and TRBJ1-6, with D unresolved. Trimming took off 5 bases at V and 5 bases at J, with 13 bases between the two ends. Germline V gene sequence: CDR1 SEHNR, CDR2 FQNEAQ (reference sequence). The CDR3 extends over 15 amino acids. This chain's CDR3 is CASSRDDGNNSPLHF. Written as DNA, the CDR3 is TGTGCCAGCAGCAGAGACGACGGAAATAATTCACCCCTCCACTTT.